This T cell receptor (beta chain) was sequenced for a study of CD8+CD57+ T cells in acquired aplastic anemia. As for the study in general: On average, sorted CD4+ and CD8+ cells gave about 3.1 ug of DNA.

Patients chosen for sequencing had CD8+CD57+ cells that had expanded, as shown by flow cytometry. This clonotype was found many times. There are 15 residues in the CDR3. V was trimmed by 6 bases and J by 5 bases, leaving 19 bases between them. Germline-derived CDR1 and CDR2 are SNHLY and FYNNEI. Genomic DNA, serving as template, underwent TCR beta VDJ and CDR3 profiling. Via MiXCR, TCRdb re-called the reads, giving one row per CDR3 protein. Among 150,000 to 200,000 distinct CDR3 sequences listed, approximately 48% were seen once. This TCR was recovered from a human donor with aplastic anemia. The chain couples TRBV2 to TRBJ2-5, with no clear D. The sequenced sample was sorted CD4+, CD8+, or CD8+CD57+ T cells (not recorded which) from PBMCs. The CDR3 DNA is TGTGCCAGCAGGGCTACATGGGCCCGAAGCGAGACCCAGTACTTC. It yields the protein CASRATWARSETQYF. The variable domain in full, completed from reference TRBV2 and TRBJ2-5, reads EPEVTQTPSHQVTQMGQEVILRCVPISNHLYFYWYRQILGQKVEFLVSFYNNEISEKSEIFDDQFSVERPDGSNFTLKIRSTKLEDSAMYFCASRATWARSETQYFGPGTRLLVL.